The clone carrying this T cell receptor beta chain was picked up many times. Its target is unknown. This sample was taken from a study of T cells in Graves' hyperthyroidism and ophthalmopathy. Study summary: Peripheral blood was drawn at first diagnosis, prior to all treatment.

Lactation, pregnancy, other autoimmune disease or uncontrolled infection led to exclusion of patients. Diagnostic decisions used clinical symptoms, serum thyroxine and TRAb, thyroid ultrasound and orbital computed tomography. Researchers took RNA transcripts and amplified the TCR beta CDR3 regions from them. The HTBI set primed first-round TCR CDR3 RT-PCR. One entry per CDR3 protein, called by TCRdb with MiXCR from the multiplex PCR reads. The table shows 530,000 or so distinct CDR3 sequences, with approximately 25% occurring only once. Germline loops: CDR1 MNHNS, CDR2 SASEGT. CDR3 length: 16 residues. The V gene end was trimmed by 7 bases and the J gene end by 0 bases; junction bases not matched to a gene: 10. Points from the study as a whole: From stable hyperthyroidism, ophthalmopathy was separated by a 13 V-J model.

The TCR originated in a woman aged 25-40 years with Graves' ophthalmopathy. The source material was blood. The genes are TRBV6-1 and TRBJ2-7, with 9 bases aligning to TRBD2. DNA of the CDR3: TGTGCCAGCAAAGTTAGCGGGGGTGAGAGCTCCTACGAGCAGTACTTC. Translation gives CASKVSGGESSYEQYF.